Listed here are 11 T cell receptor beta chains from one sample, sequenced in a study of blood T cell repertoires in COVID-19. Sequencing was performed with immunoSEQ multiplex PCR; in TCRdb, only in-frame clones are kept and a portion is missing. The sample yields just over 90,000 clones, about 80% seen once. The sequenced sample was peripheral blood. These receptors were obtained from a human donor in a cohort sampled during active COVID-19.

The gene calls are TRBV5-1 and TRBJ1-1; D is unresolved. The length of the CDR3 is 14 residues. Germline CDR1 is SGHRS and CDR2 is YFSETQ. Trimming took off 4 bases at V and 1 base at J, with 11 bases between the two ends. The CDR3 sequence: CASSPGYRNTEAFF. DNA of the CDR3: TGCGCCAGCAGCCCGGGATACAGGAACACTGAAGCTTTCTTT.

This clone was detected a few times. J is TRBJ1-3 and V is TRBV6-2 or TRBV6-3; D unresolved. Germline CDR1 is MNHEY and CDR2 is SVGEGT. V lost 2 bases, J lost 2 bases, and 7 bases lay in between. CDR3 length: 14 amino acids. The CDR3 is CASSYGSTGNTIYF. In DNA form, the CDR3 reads TGTGCCAGCAGTTACGGCAGTACTGGAAACACCATATATTTT.

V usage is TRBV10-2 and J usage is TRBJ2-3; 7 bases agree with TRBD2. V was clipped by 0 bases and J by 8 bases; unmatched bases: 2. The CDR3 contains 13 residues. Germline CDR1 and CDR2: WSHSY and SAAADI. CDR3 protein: CASSESRGGTQYF. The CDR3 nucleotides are TGCGCCAGCAGTGAGTCCCGCGGGGGTACGCAGTATTTT.

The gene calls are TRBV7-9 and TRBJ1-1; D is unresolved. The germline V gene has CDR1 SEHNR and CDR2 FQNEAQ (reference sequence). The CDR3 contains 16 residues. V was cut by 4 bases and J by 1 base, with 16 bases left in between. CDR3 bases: TGTGCCAGCAGCTCATATGGCCAAGCGTCGAACACTGAAGCTTTCTTT. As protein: CASSSYGQASNTEAFF.

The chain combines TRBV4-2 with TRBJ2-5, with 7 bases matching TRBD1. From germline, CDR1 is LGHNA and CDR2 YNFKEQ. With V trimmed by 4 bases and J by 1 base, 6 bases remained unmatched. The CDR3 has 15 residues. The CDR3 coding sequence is TGTGCCAGCAGCCCTTCACAGGGGACCCAAGAGACCCAGTACTTC. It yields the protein CASSPSQGTQETQYF.

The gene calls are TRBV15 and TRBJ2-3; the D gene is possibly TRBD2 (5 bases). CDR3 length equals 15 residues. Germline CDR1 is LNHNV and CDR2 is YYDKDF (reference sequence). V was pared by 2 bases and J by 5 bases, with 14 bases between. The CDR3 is CATSRRGYQVDTQYF. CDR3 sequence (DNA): TGTGCCACCAGCAGACGGGGATACCAAGTAGATACGCAGTATTTT.

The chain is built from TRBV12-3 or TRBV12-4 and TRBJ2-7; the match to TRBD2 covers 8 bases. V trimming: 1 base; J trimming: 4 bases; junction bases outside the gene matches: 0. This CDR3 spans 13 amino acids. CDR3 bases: TGTGCCAGCAGTTTAGGACTAGCGTACGAGCAGTACTTC. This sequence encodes CASSLGLAYEQYF.

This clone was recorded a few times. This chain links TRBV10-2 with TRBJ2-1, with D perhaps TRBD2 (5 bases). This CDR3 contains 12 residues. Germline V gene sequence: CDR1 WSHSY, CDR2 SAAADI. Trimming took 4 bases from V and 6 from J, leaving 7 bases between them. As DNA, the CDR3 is TGCGCCAGCAGTGGCAGCGGCAATGAGCAGTTCTTC. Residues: CASSGSGNEQFF.

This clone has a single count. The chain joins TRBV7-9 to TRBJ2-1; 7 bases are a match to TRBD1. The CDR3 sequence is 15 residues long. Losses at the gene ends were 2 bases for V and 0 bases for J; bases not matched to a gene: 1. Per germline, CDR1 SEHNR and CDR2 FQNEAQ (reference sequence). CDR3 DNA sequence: TGTGCCAGCAGCTTAAGGGACAGCTCCTACAATGAGCAGTTCTTC. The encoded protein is CASSLRDSSYNEQFF.

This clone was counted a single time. The CDR3 loop is CASRPGDTTNTIYF. The CDR3 DNA reads TGTGCCAGCAGACCCGGGGACACGACAAACACCATATATTTT. The V and J genes are TRBV6-5 and TRBJ1-3; a possible D gene is TRBD1 (6 bases). The CDR3 length is 14 residues. Trimming removed 6 bases from V and 6 bases from J, with 15 bases in between. CDR1 and CDR2 from the germline V gene are MNHEY and SVGAGI.

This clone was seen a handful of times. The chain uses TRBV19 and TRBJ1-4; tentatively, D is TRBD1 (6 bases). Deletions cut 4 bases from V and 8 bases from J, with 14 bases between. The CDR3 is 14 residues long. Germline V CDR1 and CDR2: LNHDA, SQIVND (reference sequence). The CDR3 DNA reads TGTGCCAGTAGTAACACAGGGATTTGGGAAAAACTGTTTTTT. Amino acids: CASSNTGIWEKLFF.